The present entry profiles one TCR beta chain with its context. This clone appeared once. Its antigen specificity is not known. Per-nucleotide qualities are absent, and no much larger clonotype sits a single base away. CDR1 and CDR2 are read off the germline V gene as LGHNA and YNFKEQ. Unmatched junction bases come to 4, with V trimmed by 1 base and J by 6 bases. Spanning cysteine to phenylalanine, the CDR3 consists of 15 amino acids. Solely the CDR3 DNA is kept, with 45 bases framed from the first base. This sample is part of a study of blood T cell repertoires in COVID-19 (dated by TCRdb to 2018 to 2021). In the study overall: Samples covering the acute and convalescent phases of COVID-19 were provided by collaborators in the United States, Italy and Spain. The repertoires were released in a freely available public database intended as a resource for research on the immune response to SARS-CoV-2. The dataset comprised deeply sampled blood TCRbeta repertoires from subjects exposed to, actively infected with, or recovered from COVID-19. The samples were drawn from two sources: the first 160 participants of the ongoing ImmuneRACE study, and 1,200 or so subjects contributed by 6 global collaborators. Nearly every sample came with metadata listing a de-identified subject ID, COVID-19 status, age in years and sex. Where HLA class I and class II types were available, the types were taken from metadata supplied by the sample provider, not from assay-based typing. The material from the prospective study consisted of cDNA or gDNA derived from T cells, B-cell-depleted T cells, or PBMCs.

TCRbeta CDR3 regions were amplified from genomic DNA using the immunoSEQ Assay, a bias-controlled multiplex PCR. In the paper's pipeline: Within the assay, amplification of reference gene primers was used to estimate how many nucleated cells each sample contained. Sequence reads were collapsed and filtered to measure the absolute abundance of every unique TCRbeta CDR3 rearrangement. For each sample, productive Simpson clonality was calculated by taking the square root of Simpson's diversity index across productive rearrangements. TCRdb retrieved this table from immuneACCESS and kept in-frame rearrangements only. Not all clones are present; in checked studies, unresolved V genes account for under half, and no reason is known for the remainder. The DNA was the basis for D and trimming; V, J and clone size are from that table. This sample comprises about 140,000 clones, 60% to 85% of them detected only once. The top ten clones comprise approximately 15% of the sample.

The paper as a whole reports these results and caveats: The quantity of clinical and demographic metadata differed by source and by participant and was supplied without curation.

Each collaborating institution followed its own protocols to collect whole blood in K2EDTA tubes. For TCRbeta analysis, collaborator samples were shipped as frozen whole blood, as isolated PBMCs, or as DNA extracted from either sample type. Recombination linked TRBV4-2 to TRBJ1-5; TRBD1 matches 9 bases in the middle. This clonotype originated in a man aged 45 to 65 with acute or convalescent COVID-19. The sequencing sample was made of peripheral blood. Read as DNA, the sequence is TGTGCCAGCAGCCAAGGACAGGGGGTAGGTCAGCCCCAGCATTTT. It translates to CASSQGQGVGQPQHF.